This entry lists 13 T cell receptor beta chains sequenced from one sample in a study of T cells after yellow fever vaccination. A single record per CDR3 protein comes from TCRdb applying MiXCR to the 5' RACE reads. Among about 260,000 distinct CDR3 sequences listed, over 4.5% were seen once. This specimen was CD4+ T cells sorted from PBMCs, taken on the day of the yellow fever booster vaccination. The receptors originated from a man aged 18 to 29 who received the YFV17D yellow fever vaccine.

This clonotype occurred many times. J is TRBJ2-3 and V is TRBV5-4, with D unclear. The CDR3 is 14 residues long. CDR1 SGHNT and CDR2 YYREEE come from the germline V gene (reference sequence). The germline V and J ends were trimmed by 4 bases and 4 bases, with 13 bases remaining between them. This CDR3 reads CASSAAFWADTQYF. The CDR3 coding sequence is TGTGCCAGCAGCGCGGCCTTTTGGGCAGATACGCAGTATTTT.

The gene calls are TRBV20-1 and TRBJ1-5; D uncertain. This CDR3 has 12 amino acids. Germline V CDR1 and CDR2: DFQATT, SNEGSKA (reference sequence). This chain's CDR3 is CSAGGLNQPQHF. CDR3 nucleotide sequence: TGCAGCGCCGGCGGGCTGAATCAGCCCCAGCATTTT.

This clonotype was found once. The V call is TRBV7-2, the J call TRBJ2-5; tentative D call: TRBD1 (5 bases). V shed 0 bases and J shed 4 bases, with 9 bases lying between them. The CDR3 extends over 14 amino acids. Germline loops: CDR1 SGHTA, CDR2 FQGNSA. The CDR3 DNA reads as TGTGCCAGCAGCTTAGCGATGGGGCCAGAGACCCAGTACTTC. It specifies CASSLAMGPETQYF.

The chain is built from TRBV27 and TRBJ1-4, with TRBD1 as a possible D gene (6 bases). V shed 1 base and J shed 8 bases, with 26 bases lying between them. This CDR3 has 19 residues. CDR1 is MNHEY and CDR2 is SMNVEV in the germline V gene (reference sequence). The DNA for the CDR3 is TGTGCCAGCAGTTTATACTCCCCGACGATTCGGGGGCTATGGGAAAAACTGTTTTTT. Residues: CASSLYSPTIRGLWEKLFF.

This clonotype came up a few times. The J gene is TRBJ2-3, the V gene TRBV19; D tentatively fits TRBD1 or TRBD2 (7 bases each). V was trimmed by 1 base and J by 2 bases, leaving 16 bases between them. The V gene's germline CDR1 is LNHDA and CDR2 SQIVND (reference sequence). CDR3 length equals 17 residues. CDR3 in amino acids: CASSIGDSGDLTDTQYF. Here the CDR3 DNA reads TGTGCCAGTAGTATAGGGGACAGCGGGGACCTCACAGATACGCAGTATTTT.

This clonotype was counted at least ten times. V gene TRBV12-3 or TRBV12-4 combines with J gene TRBJ2-7; D ambiguous. V lost 3 bases to trimming and J lost 4 bases, with 10 bases between them. The length of the CDR3 is 13 residues. CDR3 protein: CASSFSRSYEQYV. The CDR3 nucleotides are TGTGCCAGCAGTTTTAGCAGGTCATACGAGCAGTACGTC.

Many counts were recorded for this clonotype. The rearrangement uses TRBV11-2 and TRBJ1-2; D unclear. The CDR3 consists of 14 residues. Per the germline V gene, CDR1 is SGHAT and CDR2 is FQNNGV. Trimming shortened V by 1 base and J by 2 bases, and 8 bases separated the two germline ends. The CDR3 is CASSLVGQNYGYTF. The CDR3, as DNA: TGTGCCAGCAGCTTAGTGGGCCAAAACTATGGCTACACCTTC. The full variable domain, rest sourced from reference TRBV11-2 and TRBJ1-2, is EAGVAQSPRYKIIEKRQSVAFWCNPISGHATLYWYQQILGQGPKLLIQFQNNGVVDDSQLPKDRFSAERLKGVDSTLKIQPAKLEDSAVYLCASSLVGQNYGYTFGSGTRLTVV.

The chain carries TRBV18 and TRBJ2-1; 9 bases are shared with TRBD1. Germline V CDR1 and CDR2: KGHSH, LQKENI. V gave up 4 bases and J gave up 9 bases; unmatched junction bases: 16. CDR3 size: 17 residues. CDR3 amino acids: CASSLISGTGSLGEQFF. The CDR3, as DNA: TGTGCCAGCTCACTAATTTCCGGGACAGGGTCCTTAGGTGAGCAGTTCTTC.

This clonotype appeared many times. This chain links TRBV7-2 with TRBJ2-2; D is unclear. Germline CDR1 reads SGHTA; CDR2 reads FQGNSA. Trimming stripped 2 bases from V and 5 bases from J, with 6 bases between. This CDR3 contains 13 residues. CDR3 in DNA: TGTGCCAGCAGCTTAAACCCGACCGGGGAGCTGTTTTTT. Amino acids: CASSLNPTGELFF.

This clonotype was seen only a few times. The chain has TRBV6-2 or TRBV6-3 and TRBJ2-7; 11 bases map to TRBD2. The junction had 10 bases not matched to a gene; V was cut back by 6 bases and J by 0 bases. The CDR3 is 17 amino acids. The V gene's germline CDR1 is MNHEY and CDR2 SVGEGT. The CDR3 spells CASRTRLAGTLSYEQYF. In DNA form, the CDR3 reads TGTGCCAGCAGAACCCGACTAGCGGGGACTCTCTCCTACGAGCAGTACTTC.

This clonotype has just a few counts. This sequence joins TRBV4-1 and TRBJ2-3, with TRBD1 matching 7 bases. CDR1 is MGHRA, CDR2 YSYEKL, per germline. The ends lost 8 bases at V and 3 bases at J; junction bases unmatched: 8. The CDR3 spans 14 residues. CDR3 sequence (DNA): TGCGCCAGCCTGCCGACAGGGTCAACAGATACGCAGTATTTT. This gives the protein CASLPTGSTDTQYF.

V gene TRBV7-2 combines with J gene TRBJ2-2, with D uncertain. This CDR3 is built from 16 residues. Germline loops: CDR1 SGHTA, CDR2 FQGNSA. V lost 2 bases to trimming and J lost 4 bases, with 14 bases between them. The CDR3 spells CASSLYVTELTGELFF. The CDR3 DNA reads TGTGCCAGCAGCTTATATGTCACAGAACTCACCGGGGAGCTGTTTTTT.

V usage is TRBV5-1 and J usage is TRBJ1-1, with 9 bases fitting TRBD1. Germline CDR1 reads SGHRS; CDR2 reads YFSETQ. CDR3 length equals 15 residues. V trimming: 1 base; J trimming: 3 bases; junction bases outside the gene matches: 4. The CDR3: CASSLWGDRDTEAFF. The CDR3 nucleotides read TGCGCCAGCAGCTTGTGGGGGGACAGGGACACTGAAGCTTTCTTT.